These 31 T cell receptor beta chains share one sample of origin, sequenced in a study of OX40 agonist ivuxolimab in advanced cancers. Repertoires were generated with immunoSEQ multiplex PCR, while TCRdb's copy carries only in-frame clones and drops some. The sample lists 50,000 to 75,000 clones, around 87% occurring once. Sample: CD4+ or CD8+ T cells sorted from blood, taken in a trial of the OX40 agonist ivuxolimab. These receptors came from an adult with an advanced solid tumor such as melanoma, head and neck, liver or kidney cancer.

The chain uses TRBV19 and TRBJ1-3, with 8 bases identical to TRBD1. Germline V gene sequence: CDR1 LNHDA, CDR2 SQIVND (reference sequence). The trim removed 4 bases at V and 4 bases at J, leaving 6 bases unmatched. This CDR3 is built from 15 residues. The CDR3 DNA is TGTGCCAGTAGTAGAACAGGGGGTGCCGGAAACACCATATATTTT. Translation gives CASSRTGGAGNTIYF.

V is TRBV15 and J is TRBJ1-2; D is unclear. Germline V lookup: CDR1 LNHNV, CDR2 YYDKDF (reference sequence). This CDR3 spans 16 amino acids. The germline V and J ends were trimmed by 5 bases and 4 bases, with 20 bases remaining between them. The CDR3 bases are TGTGCCACCAGCCCCCTAGGCGCCGGACGGGGCTATGGCTACACCTTC. It codes for CATSPLGAGRGYGYTF.

The CDR3 nucleotides are TGCAGCGTCGCGGACGGATACGAGCAGTACTTC. Its protein product is CSVADGYEQYF. The chain couples TRBV29-1 to TRBJ2-7, with D unresolved. V lost 6 bases to trimming and J lost 4 bases, with 10 bases between them. Germline CDR1 is SQVTM and CDR2 is ANQGSEA. This CDR3 spans 11 amino acids.

The chain is built from TRBV4-2 and TRBJ1-2; a weak D match, TRBD1 (6 bases). The CDR3 spans 16 residues. Trimming removed 0 bases at V and 8 bases at J, with 19 bases between. Germline values: CDR1 LGHNA, CDR2 YNFKEQ. The CDR3 loop is CASSQDSNRAREGYTF. The CDR3 DNA follows: TGTGCCAGCAGCCAAGATAGTAACAGGGCCCGGGAGGGCTACACCTTC.

The V gene is TRBV28, the J gene TRBJ2-7; a weak D match, TRBD2 (6 bases). V was cut by 2 bases and J by 6 bases, with 17 bases left in between. The CDR3 consists of 15 residues. Germline CDR1 reads MDHEN; CDR2 reads SYDVKM. The CDR3 sequence: CASSLIPGTAREQYF. CDR3 DNA sequence: TGTGCCAGCAGTTTAATACCCGGGACTGCTCGCGAGCAGTACTTC. Looking up the rest from reference TRBV28 and TRBJ2-7 gives the full variable domain: DVKVTQSSRYLVKRTGEKVFLECVQDMDHENMFWYRQDPGLGLRLIYFSYDVKMKEKGDIPEGYSVSREKKERFSLILESASTNQTSMYLCASSLIPGTAREQYFGPGTRLTVT.

The J gene is TRBJ1-1, the V gene TRBV20-1, with D perhaps TRBD1 (5 bases). This CDR3 region has 11 residues. The V gene's germline CDR1 is DFQATT and CDR2 SNEGSKA (reference sequence). Trimming took off 4 bases at V and 5 bases at J, with 8 bases between the two ends. The CDR3 nucleotides are TGCAGTGCTACCAGACAGACTGAAGCTTTCTTT. It specifies CSATRQTEAFF.

This chain links TRBV6-1 with TRBJ2-7; 7 bases match TRBD2. Per the germline V gene, CDR1 is MNHNS and CDR2 is SASEGT. The CDR3 is made up of 13 amino acids. Trimming took 7 bases from V and 4 from J; bases not matched to a gene: 7. The CDR3 DNA sequence: TGTGCCAGCACCAGCTGGGGGGGGTACGAGCAGTACTTC. It is translated as CASTSWGGYEQYF.

The CDR3 loop is CASSPGQLDQPQHF. The DNA of the CDR3 is TGTGCCAGTAGTCCGGGACAGCTTGATCAGCCCCAGCATTTT. The rearrangement uses TRBV19 and TRBJ1-5; 7 bases line up with TRBD1. Germline values: CDR1 LNHDA, CDR2 SQIVND (reference sequence). The CDR3 has 14 amino acids. V shed 5 bases and J 5 bases; nucleotides not matched to a gene: 6.

In this sample, this clone turned up once. This rearrangement joins TRBV5-6 to TRBJ2-7, with 7 bases matching TRBD2. The CDR3 length is 12 residues. Germline V gene lookup returns CDR1 SGHDT and CDR2 YYEEEE. V was pared by 5 bases and J by 3 bases, with 2 bases of the junction left unmatched. The CDR3, as DNA: TGTGCCAGCAGTCGCGGGGGCTACGAGCAGTACTTC. This sequence encodes CASSRGGYEQYF.

The chain carries TRBV6-1 and TRBJ1-2; tentative D call: TRBD1 (5 bases). CDR1 and CDR2 from the germline V gene are MNHNS and SASEGT. The V end lost 6 bases, the J end lost 7 bases, and 15 bases lay between the germline ends. The CDR3 is 13 residues long. In DNA form, the CDR3 reads TGTGCCAGCAGGGGGGTGATGGGAGCTGGCTACACCTTC. It translates to CASRGVMGAGYTF.

This clone was detected a few times. The CDR3 bases are TGTGCCAGCAGTTACTCCACAGGGTCCGGGGAGCTGTTTTTT. This gives the protein CASSYSTGSGELFF. This sequence joins TRBV6-5 and TRBJ2-2, with D maybe TRBD1 (6 bases). Germline V gene lookup returns CDR1 MNHEY and CDR2 SVGAGI. V dropped 0 bases and J dropped 6 bases, with 8 bases sitting between them. The CDR3 length is 14 residues.

The chain carries TRBV9 and TRBJ1-6; no reliable D call. Germline-derived CDR1 and CDR2 are SGDLS and YYNGEE. CDR3 length: 16 amino acids. The ends were cut back, 0 bases at V and 4 bases at J, with 11 bases in the middle. CDR3 bases: TGTGCCAGCAGCGTAGGTCCAGCAGTATATAATTCACCCCTCCACTTT. It codes for CASSVGPAVYNSPLHF.

Here the CDR3 reads CASSGQYSNQPQHF. DNA for the CDR3: TGCGCCAGCAGTGGACAGTATAGCAATCAGCCCCAGCATTTT. The chain employs TRBV10-2 and TRBJ1-5; possible D gene TRBD1, 5 bases. Trimming stripped 4 bases from V and 0 bases from J, with 7 bases between. The germline gives CDR1 WSHSY, CDR2 SAAADI. The CDR3 is 14 residues long.

This chain links TRBV18 with TRBJ1-4, with D maybe TRBD1 (5 bases). With 6 bases removed from V and 3 bases from J, the gap between germline ends came to 11 bases. The germline V gene has CDR1 KGHSH and CDR2 LQKENI. This CDR3 has 14 residues. The CDR3 region has the DNA TGTGCCAGCTCGAGGGACCGGGCTAATGAAAAACTGTTTTTT. Translation: CASSRDRANEKLFF.

This sequence joins TRBV30 and TRBJ1-2; D is unclear. Trimming pared 0 bases from V and 0 bases from J, leaving 8 bases between. In germline, CDR1 is GTSNPN, CDR2 SVGIG (reference sequence). The CDR3 contains 14 residues. CDR3 sequence (DNA): TGTGCCTGGAGTGTGGCCCTAGCTAACTATGGCTACACCTTC. Its translation: CAWSVALANYGYTF.

This chain connects TRBV21-1 to TRBJ2-7. TRBV21-1 corresponds to a pseudogene. The CDR3 is 15 amino acids. CDR3 nucleotides: TGTGCCAGCAGCAAATCGCCTTTAAACTCCTACGAGCAGTACTTC. Protein sequence: CASSKSPLNSYEQYF.

The rearrangement links TRBV28 to TRBJ2-1, with D tentatively TRBD2 (6 bases). CDR3 length equals 14 residues. Germline lookup yields CDR1 MDHEN and CDR2 SYDVKM. Trimming removed 3 bases from V and 5 bases from J, with 11 bases in between. This CDR3 is CASSFGGVHNEQFF. DNA for the CDR3: TGTGCCAGCAGTTTTGGCGGGGTTCACAATGAGCAGTTCTTC.

This clone was recorded once. CDR3 sequence (DNA): TGCGCCAGCAGCCAAACAGGGCTTAGCAATCAGCCCCAGCATTTT. The encoded protein is CASSQTGLSNQPQHF. This chain connects TRBV4-1 to TRBJ1-5, with TRBD1 as a possible D gene (6 bases). The germline V and J ends were trimmed by 2 bases and 0 bases, with 8 bases remaining between them. The CDR3 totals 15 residues. Germline values: CDR1 MGHRA, CDR2 YSYEKL.

The rearrangement links TRBV30 to TRBJ1-5, with D hard to call. CDR3 size: 12 residues. Trimming cost V 0 bases and J 9 bases, with 9 bases left between them. Germline lookup yields CDR1 GTSNPN and CDR2 SVGIG (reference sequence). The CDR3 protein is CAWSVTPWPQHF. The CDR3 coding sequence is TGTGCCTGGAGTGTAACCCCGTGGCCCCAGCATTTT.

The genes are TRBV5-1 and TRBJ1-3; TRBD1 might be the D (5 bases). CDR1 and CDR2 (germline): SGHRS, YFSETQ. Deletions cut 1 base from V and 2 bases from J, with 10 bases between. The CDR3 totals 15 residues. The CDR3 protein is CASSLIAGTGNTIYF. CDR3 DNA: TGCGCCAGCAGCTTGATCGCAGGGACTGGAAACACCATATATTTT.

CDR3 bases: TGTGCCAGCAGTGAAGTATTCAATGAGCAGTTCTTC. Its translation is CASSEVFNEQFF. The chain links TRBV2 to TRBJ2-1; D is uncertain. CDR1 and CDR2 (germline): SNHLY, FYNNEI. CDR3 length: 12 amino acids. V was pared by 1 base and J by 6 bases, with 4 bases between.

J is TRBJ1-1 and V is TRBV27, with 8 positions matching TRBD1. V dropped 6 bases and J dropped 4; count of bases not matched to a gene: 4. Looked up from germline, CDR1 is MNHEY and CDR2 is SMNVEV (reference sequence). This CDR3 is 13 amino acids long. The CDR3 nucleotides are TGTGCCAGCAGGCCAGGGGGCGGCACTGAAGCTTTCTTT. Protein product: CASRPGGGTEAFF.

This chain links TRBV5-1 with TRBJ2-1, with TRBD1 identical over 7 bases. CDR3 size: 15 residues. CDR1 is SGHRS, CDR2 YFSETQ, per germline. V lost 4 bases, J lost 8 bases, and 12 bases stayed unmatched. The CDR3 spells CASSPDRVGLDEQFF. CDR3 nucleotides: TGCGCCAGCAGCCCCGACAGGGTCGGGCTTGATGAGCAGTTCTTC.

This clone was counted a single time. This chain uses TRBV6-1 with TRBJ2-5, with a possible D match to TRBD1 (5 bases). CDR3 length: 13 residues. Germline-derived CDR1 and CDR2 are MNHNS and SASEGT. The germline V and J ends were trimmed by 6 bases and 2 bases, with 10 bases remaining between them. The CDR3 DNA is TGTGCCAGCAGCCAGACAGTTCAAGAGACCCAGTACTTC. Its protein product is CASSQTVQETQYF.

This sequence joins TRBV10-3 and TRBJ1-5; the D is unclear. Trimming shortened V by 4 bases and J by 7 bases, and 11 bases separated the two germline ends. Germline assignment: CDR1 ENHRY and CDR2 SYGVKD. The CDR3 is 13 residues long. The chain's CDR3 is CAISGAEIQPQHF. CDR3 nucleotides: TGTGCCATCAGTGGGGCAGAAATCCAGCCCCAGCATTTT.

The chain combines TRBV6-5 with TRBJ1-2; 8 bases map to TRBD1. The CDR3 sequence is 16 residues long. V lost 2 bases and J lost 4; bases outside the gene matches: 9. Germline V gives CDR1 MNHEY, CDR2 SVGAGI. CDR3: CASSYRGPGTGYGYTF. The CDR3 DNA follows: TGTGCCAGCAGTTACAGGGGGCCCGGGACAGGCTATGGCTACACCTTC.

The chain joins TRBV7-9 to TRBJ1-5, with D possibly matching TRBD1 (5 bases). This CDR3 has 13 residues. V lost 3 bases, J lost 5 bases, and 8 bases lay in between. CDR1 is SEHNR, CDR2 FQNEAQ, per germline (reference sequence). The CDR3 coding sequence is TGTGCCAGCAGCTTCACAGGTGATCAGCCCCAGCATTTT. It yields the protein CASSFTGDQPQHF.

This chain uses TRBV7-8 with TRBJ2-1; a possible D gene is TRBD2 (5 bases). Per the germline V gene, CDR1 is SGHVS and CDR2 is FQNEAQ. V was cut by 1 base and J by 7 bases, with 14 bases left in between. CDR3 length: 15 residues. DNA of the CDR3: TGTGCCAGCAGCTTAGGCCGGCTAGCCGGAAATGAGCAGTTCTTC. This translates into CASSLGRLAGNEQFF.

The chain carries TRBV6-6 and TRBJ2-2, with a possible D match to TRBD1 (5 bases). The CDR3 covers 13 residues. Looked up from germline, CDR1 is MNHNY and CDR2 is SVGAGI (reference sequence). V was pared by 7 bases and J by 5 bases, with 11 bases between. The CDR3, as DNA: TGTGCCAGCAAAACAGGAGTAACCGGGGAGCTGTTTTTT. Amino acids: CASKTGVTGELFF.

This clone occurred a few times. The J gene is TRBJ1-5, the V gene TRBV19; the D gene is possibly TRBD1 (5 bases). This CDR3 is built from 12 residues. The V gene's germline CDR1 is LNHDA and CDR2 SQIVND (reference sequence). Trimming took 6 bases from V and 4 from J, leaving 7 bases between them. The CDR3 nucleotides are TGTGCCAGTAGAGGGGTAAATCAGCCCCAGCATTTT. Its protein is CASRGVNQPQHF.

The rearrangement joins TRBV27 to TRBJ1-2; D gene uncertain. In germline, CDR1 is MNHEY, CDR2 SMNVEV (reference sequence). CDR3 size: 14 residues. The V end lost 4 bases, the J end lost 8 bases, and 17 bases lay between the germline ends. The CDR3 DNA reads as TGTGCCAGCAGTTCAAGGCCGGACTTCGGGGGCTACACCTTC. Translation: CASSSRPDFGGYTF.